This passage covers 18 T cell receptor beta chains from one sample sequenced in a study of vaccination and CD4 T cells after COVID-19. Their target antigens are unknown. Cultured CD4+ T-cell DNA underwent Oncomine TCR Beta short-read sequencing. MiXCR, applied by TCRdb to the PCR reads, yields one record per CDR3 protein. The sample lists 20,000 to 25,000 distinct CDR3 sequences; roughly 50% were seen once. As to time point: late sampling 161 to 241 days after vaccination in a few convalescent patients. The sample's treatment: approximately nine-day PBMC culture with coronavirus spike peptide pools or control peptides (ViraFEST assay). Sequencing was performed on CD4+ T cells from blood, cultured in vitro, taken about 7 months after SARS-CoV-2 vaccination. The source is a human donor who had recovered from COVID-19.

V usage is TRBV7-9 and J usage is TRBJ2-1; weak D call: TRBD2 (6 bases). Between the trimmed V and J ends, which lost 3 bases and 2 bases, there was a span of 11 bases. Germline values: CDR1 SEHNR, CDR2 FQNEAQ (reference sequence). There are 15 residues in the CDR3. CDR3 sequence reads: CASSFGGLPYNEQFF. CDR3 sequence (DNA): TGTGCCAGCAGCTTCGGAGGACTACCCTACAATGAGCAGTTCTTC.

This clonotype turned up a few times. CDR3 nucleotides: TGTGCCAGCAGCCAGTTAGGTTGGGGGGGGAACTATGGCTACACCTTC. Its protein is CASSQLGWGGNYGYTF. This chain connects TRBV4-2 to TRBJ1-2; tentative D call: TRBD1 (5 bases). This CDR3 has 16 residues. Trimming left V 3 bases short and J 2 bases short, with 16 bases between. Germline values: CDR1 LGHNA, CDR2 YNFKEQ.

CDR3 in amino acids: CASNYGNLEAFF. The CDR3 DNA is TGTGCCAGCAACTACGGAAACCTTGAAGCTTTCTTT. The chain employs TRBV2 and TRBJ1-1; D gene uncertain. The V end lost 7 bases, the J end lost 7 bases, and 13 bases lay between the germline ends. CDR1 and CDR2 from the germline V gene are SNHLY and FYNNEI. This CDR3 has 12 amino acids.

This clonotype was seen a few times. The V call is TRBV20-1, the J call TRBJ1-2; 7 bases are a match to TRBD1. This CDR3 comprises 17 residues. From germline, CDR1 is DFQATT and CDR2 SNEGSKA (reference sequence). Unmatched junction bases numbered 20, after V lost 4 bases and J lost 6 bases. In nucleotides, the CDR3 is TGCAGTGCTAACAATCCGTCAAGACAGGGTTTGTGGGATGGCTACACCTTC. The encoded protein is CSANNPSRQGLWDGYTF.

This chain joins TRBV7-9 and TRBJ2-3; tentative D call: TRBD2 (7 bases). Germline V gene lookup returns CDR1 SEHNR and CDR2 FQNEAQ (reference sequence). Trimming stripped 5 bases from V and 2 bases from J, with 17 bases between. The CDR3 is made up of 16 amino acids. This CDR3 is CASSPWGGGDTDTQYF. DNA of the CDR3: TGTGCCAGCAGCCCCTGGGGCGGGGGCGACACAGATACGCAGTATTTT. Based on the CDR3 plus reference TRBV7-9 and TRBJ2-3, the full variable domain is DTGVSQNPRHKITKRGQNVTFRCDPISEHNRLYWYRQTLGQGPEFLTYFQNEAQLEKSRLLSDRFSAERPKGSFSTLEIQRTEQGDSAMYLCASSPWGGGDTDTQYFGPGTRLTVL.

This clonotype was seen a few times. The chain is built from TRBV27 and TRBJ1-2, with a possible D match to TRBD1 (5 bases). The CDR3 runs 12 residues. V was cut by 3 bases and J by 14 bases, with 16 bases left in between. Germline assignment: CDR1 MNHEY and CDR2 SMNVEV (reference sequence). The DNA for the CDR3 is TGTGCCAGCAGTTTCTTAGGCAGCCGACAGACCTTC. Translating it yields CASSFLGSRQTF.

The table lists this clonotype with a few counts. The chain employs TRBV28 and TRBJ1-6; tentative D call: TRBD1 (5 bases). This CDR3 is 15 amino acids long. Germline V gives CDR1 MDHEN, CDR2 SYDVKM. V gave up 2 bases and J gave up 3 bases, with 8 bases separating them. The CDR3: CASSLGGNYNSPLHF. In DNA, the CDR3 is TGTGCCAGCAGTTTAGGGGGGAACTATAATTCACCCCTCCACTTT. Combining the CDR3 with reference TRBV28 and TRBJ1-6 gives the whole variable domain DVKVTQSSRYLVKRTGEKVFLECVQDMDHENMFWYRQDPGLGLRLIYFSYDVKMKEKGDIPEGYSVSREKKERFSLILESASTNQTSMYLCASSLGGNYNSPLHFGNGTRLTVT.

This clonotype was counted a few times. The V call is TRBV7-2, the J call TRBJ1-2, with unresolved D. The V and J ends lost 4 bases and 7 bases respectively, with 19 bases between them. The CDR3 covers 15 residues. The germline gives CDR1 SGHTA, CDR2 FQGNSA. The CDR3 loop reads CASSSAFSLGIGYTF. In DNA form, the CDR3 reads TGTGCCAGCAGCTCAGCTTTTTCATTGGGGATTGGCTACACCTTC.

The chain recombines TRBV4-2 with TRBJ2-7; perhaps TRBD2 as D (5 bases). CDR3 length: 15 residues. V lost 0 bases and J 6 bases, leaving 15 bases between the germline ends. Germline V gives CDR1 LGHNA, CDR2 YNFKEQ. CDR3 nucleotide sequence: TGTGCCAGCAGCCAAGATAGTCGGGATGTGGGCGAGCAGTACTTC. The encoded protein is CASSQDSRDVGEQYF.

This clonotype was picked up a small number of times. The chain employs TRBV6-1 and TRBJ2-3; TRBD1 agrees at 8 bases. Germline lookup yields CDR1 MNHNS and CDR2 SASEGT. This CDR3 comprises 15 residues. V trimming: 5 bases; J trimming: 0 bases; junction bases outside the gene matches: 4. This CDR3 reads CASSSWTGSTDTQYF. CDR3 coding DNA: TGTGCCAGCAGTAGTTGGACAGGGAGCACAGATACGCAGTATTTT.

The V and J genes are TRBV6-1 and TRBJ2-7; 11 bases line up with TRBD2. Germline CDR1 reads MNHNS; CDR2 reads SASEGT. The CDR3 runs to 12 residues. CDR3 amino acids: CTTSGSLYEQYF. The DNA for the CDR3 is TGTACCACTAGCGGGAGTTTATACGAGCAGTACTTC.

This clonotype has more than one count but fewer than ten. The chain joins TRBV15 to TRBJ1-1, with a weak D call TRBD1 (6 bases). V lost 4 bases to trimming and J lost 0 bases, with 21 bases between them. CDR1 and CDR2 (germline): LNHNV, YYDKDF (reference sequence). CDR3 length: 18 amino acids. CDR3 bases: TGTGCCACCAGCACCACCTACAGGACAGCCGCTATGAACACTGAAGCTTTCTTT. Its translation: CATSTTYRTAAMNTEAFF.

The chain joins TRBV5-4 to TRBJ2-7; 10 nucleotides line up with TRBD2. This CDR3 comprises 15 residues. Germline CDR1 is SGHNT and CDR2 is YYREEE (reference sequence). V was clipped by 0 bases and J by 7 bases; unmatched bases: 7. The CDR3: CASSLGGTSVKEQYF. As DNA, the CDR3 is TGTGCCAGCAGCTTGGGGGGGACTAGCGTGAAAGAGCAGTACTTC.

This chain links TRBV20-1 with TRBJ2-1, with D perhaps TRBD2 (6 bases). Trimming took 0 bases from V and 4 from J, leaving 13 bases between them. The germline gives CDR1 DFQATT, CDR2 SNEGSKA (reference sequence). This CDR3 comprises 15 residues. In nucleotides, the CDR3 is TGCAGTGCTAGAGATAGAATGGGGGGTTACAATGAGCAGTTCTTC. Translating it yields CSARDRMGGYNEQFF.

This clonotype was counted only a few times. The chain has TRBV7-8 and TRBJ2-7; 8 nucleotides match TRBD1. V shed 0 bases, J shed 3 bases, and the junction held 7 bases outside the gene matches. CDR1 is SGHVS, CDR2 FQNEAQ, per germline. This CDR3 comprises 16 residues. Here the CDR3 reads CASSLAWQGAIYEQYF. The CDR3 DNA is TGTGCCAGCAGCTTAGCGTGGCAGGGGGCCATCTACGAGCAGTACTTC.

V is TRBV7-2 and J is TRBJ1-5; D remains unclear. Looked up from germline, CDR1 is SGHTA and CDR2 is FQGNSA. The CDR3 is 13 residues long. Trimming shortened V by 3 bases and J by 7 bases, and 10 bases separated the two germline ends. CDR3 amino acids: CASSFIDGQPQHF. DNA for the CDR3: TGTGCCAGCAGCTTTATAGATGGACAGCCCCAGCATTTT.

This clonotype was seen a few times. The V and J genes are TRBV7-2 and TRBJ2-5; 9 positions match TRBD2. Trimming took 2 bases from V and 3 from J; bases not matched to a gene: 4. There are 15 residues in the CDR3. The V gene's germline CDR1 is SGHTA and CDR2 FQGNSA. CDR3 sequence (DNA): TGTGCCAGCAGCTTAAACCTAGCGGGGAAAGAGACCCAGTACTTC. The encoded protein is CASSLNLAGKETQYF.

The chain recombines TRBV19 with TRBJ2-5; 8 nucleotides line up with TRBD1. The junction had 7 bases not matched to a gene; V was cut back by 4 bases and J by 3 bases. Germline CDR1 LNHDA, CDR2 SQIVND (reference sequence). The CDR3 runs to 15 residues. CDR3 amino acids: CASSTRPGQEETQYF. CDR3 sequence (DNA): TGTGCCAGTAGTACGAGACCGGGACAGGAAGAGACCCAGTACTTC.